This T cell receptor (beta chain) is drawn from a study of naive and memory T cell subsets. After CD4 positive bead selection, the CD4-negative fraction gave CD8 T cells. Trimming shortened V by 2 bases and J by 0 bases, and 9 bases separated the two germline ends. The CDR3 runs to 15 residues. About this clonotype itself: Its antigen is still unknown.

Study-wide results and caveats: Diversity fell and Gini index rose from naive through CM, EM, EMRA. Clonotypes are single alpha or beta chains, not paired receptors.

The beta constant-region primer was an equimolar mix of two oligonucleotides covering TRBC1 and TRBC2. The cDNA 3' end received a ligated single-stranded oligonucleotide carrying the SP2 primer and a 12-nucleotide UMI. TCRdb re-called the UMI-ligation and nested PCR reads through MiXCR, storing one row per CDR3 protein. The repertoire holds about 85,000 distinct CDR3 sequences, around 13% seen once, with approximately 0.93% in the top ten. This chain uses TRBV12-3 or TRBV12-4 with TRBJ2-3; D is unresolved. The TCR sequence derives from a human donor in good health. The sequenced sample consisted of central memory CD4+ T cells from blood. The CDR3 protein is CASSLRLGSTDTQYF. CDR3 bases: TGTGCCAGCAGTTTAAGGCTGGGTAGCACAGATACGCAGTATTTT.